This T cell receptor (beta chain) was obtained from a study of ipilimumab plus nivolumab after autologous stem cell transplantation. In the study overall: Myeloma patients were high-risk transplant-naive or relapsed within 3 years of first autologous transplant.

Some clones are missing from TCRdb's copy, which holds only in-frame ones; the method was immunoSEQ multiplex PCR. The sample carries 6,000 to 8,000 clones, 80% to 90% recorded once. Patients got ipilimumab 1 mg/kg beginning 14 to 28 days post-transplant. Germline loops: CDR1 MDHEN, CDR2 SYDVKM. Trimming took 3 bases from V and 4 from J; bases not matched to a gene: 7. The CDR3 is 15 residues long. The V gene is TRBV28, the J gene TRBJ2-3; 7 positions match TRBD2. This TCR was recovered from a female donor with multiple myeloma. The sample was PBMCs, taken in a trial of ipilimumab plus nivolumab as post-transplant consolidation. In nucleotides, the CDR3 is TGTGCCAGCAGTTTGATCGGGGGGTGGGCAGATACGCAGTATTTT. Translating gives CASSLIGGWADTQYF.